This T cell receptor beta chain originates from a study of shared clonotypes between healthy human individuals. The V end was cut by 2 bases, the J end by 0 bases, with 2 bases between. The CDR3 extends over 12 amino acids. Germline V gene data show CDR1 as SGHDN and CDR2 as FVKESK. Sequenced by immunoSEQ multiplex PCR; TCRdb stores in-frame clones only, minus some. The sample lists some 2,100,000 clones; approximately 94% were seen once. Material: naive CD4+ T cells sorted from blood. Subset defined: CD45RA+ positively selected. This receptor was identified in a man between 18 and 35 years old in good health. The V gene is TRBV14, the J gene TRBJ2-7; no firm D call. The CDR3 sequence is CASSQISYEQYF. The CDR3 DNA reads TGTGCCAGCAGCCAAATCTCCTACGAGCAGTACTTC.